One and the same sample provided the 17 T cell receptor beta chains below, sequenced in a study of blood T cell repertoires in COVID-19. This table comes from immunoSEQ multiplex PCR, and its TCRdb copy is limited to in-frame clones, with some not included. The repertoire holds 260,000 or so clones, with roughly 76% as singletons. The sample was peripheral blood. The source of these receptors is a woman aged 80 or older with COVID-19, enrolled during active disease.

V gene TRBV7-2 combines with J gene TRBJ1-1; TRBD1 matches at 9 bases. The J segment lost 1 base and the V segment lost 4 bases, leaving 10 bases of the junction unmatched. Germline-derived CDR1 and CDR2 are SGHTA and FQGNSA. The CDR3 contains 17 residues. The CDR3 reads CASSSSGQGSRNTEAFF. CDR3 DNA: TGTGCCAGCAGCTCCTCGGGACAGGGAAGTCGGAACACTGAAGCTTTCTTT.

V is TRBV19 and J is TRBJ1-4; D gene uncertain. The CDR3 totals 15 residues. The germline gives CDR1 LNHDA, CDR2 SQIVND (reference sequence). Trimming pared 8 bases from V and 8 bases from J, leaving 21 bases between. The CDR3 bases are TGTGCCAGTCGCGGAGGTGCAGTGGGTGAGGAAAAACTGTTTTTT. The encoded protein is CASRGGAVGEEKLFF.

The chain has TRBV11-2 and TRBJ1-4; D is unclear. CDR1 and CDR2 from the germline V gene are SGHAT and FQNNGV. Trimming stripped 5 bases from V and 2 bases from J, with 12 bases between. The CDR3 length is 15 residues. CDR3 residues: CASSPSPGTNEKLFF. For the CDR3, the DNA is TGTGCCAGCAGCCCCTCCCCCGGGACTAATGAAAAACTGTTTTTT.

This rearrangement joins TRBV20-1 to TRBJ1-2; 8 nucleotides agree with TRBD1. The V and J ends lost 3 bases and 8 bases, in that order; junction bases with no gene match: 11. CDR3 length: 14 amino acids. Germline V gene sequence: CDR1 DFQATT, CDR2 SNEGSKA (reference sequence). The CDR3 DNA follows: TGCAGTGCTAGTAGGACAGGGAGACCAGAGGGCTACACCTTC. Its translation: CSASRTGRPEGYTF.

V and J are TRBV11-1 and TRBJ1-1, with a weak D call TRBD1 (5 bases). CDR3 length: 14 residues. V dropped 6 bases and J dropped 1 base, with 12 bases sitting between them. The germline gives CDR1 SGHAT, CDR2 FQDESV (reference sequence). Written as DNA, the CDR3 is TGTGCCAGCAGTCTCGGGGGTTCGAACACTGAAGCTTTCTTT. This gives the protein CASSLGGSNTEAFF.

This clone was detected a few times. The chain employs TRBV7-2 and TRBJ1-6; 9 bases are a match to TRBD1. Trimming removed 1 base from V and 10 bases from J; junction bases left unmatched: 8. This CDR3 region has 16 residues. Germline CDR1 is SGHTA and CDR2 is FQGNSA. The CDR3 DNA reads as TGTGCCAGCAGCTTAGACGGGACAGGGCTGGGGTCACCCCTCCACTTT. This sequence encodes CASSLDGTGLGSPLHF.

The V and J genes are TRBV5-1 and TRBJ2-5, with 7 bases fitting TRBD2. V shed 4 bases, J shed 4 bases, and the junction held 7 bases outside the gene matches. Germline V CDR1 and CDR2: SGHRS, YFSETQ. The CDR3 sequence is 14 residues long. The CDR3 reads CASSPGGGGETQYF. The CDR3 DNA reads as TGCGCCAGCAGCCCGGGTGGGGGGGGAGAGACCCAGTACTTC.

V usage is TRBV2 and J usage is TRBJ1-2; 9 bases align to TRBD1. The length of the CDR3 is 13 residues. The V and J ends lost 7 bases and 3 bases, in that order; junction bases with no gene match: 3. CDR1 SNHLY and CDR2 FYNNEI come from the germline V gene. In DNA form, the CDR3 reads TGTGCCAGCATTAGGGACAGGGACTATGGCTACACCTTC. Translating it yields CASIRDRDYGYTF.

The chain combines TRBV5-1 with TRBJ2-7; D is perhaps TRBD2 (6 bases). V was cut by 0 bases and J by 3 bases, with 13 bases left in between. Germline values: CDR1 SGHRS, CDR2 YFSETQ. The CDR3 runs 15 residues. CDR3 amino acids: CASSLGGKVVYEQYF. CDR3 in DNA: TGCGCCAGCAGCTTGGGCGGGAAAGTAGTCTACGAGCAGTACTTC.

CDR3 in amino acids: CASRTSGGTYEQYF. The CDR3 DNA reads TGTGCCAGCCGGACTAGCGGGGGAACCTACGAGCAGTACTTC. The chain joins TRBV6-6 to TRBJ2-7, with 13 nucleotides matching TRBD2. The V gene end was trimmed by 8 bases and the J gene end by 2 bases; junction bases not matched to a gene: 3. This CDR3 is built from 14 residues. From germline, CDR1 is MNHNY and CDR2 SVGAGI (reference sequence).

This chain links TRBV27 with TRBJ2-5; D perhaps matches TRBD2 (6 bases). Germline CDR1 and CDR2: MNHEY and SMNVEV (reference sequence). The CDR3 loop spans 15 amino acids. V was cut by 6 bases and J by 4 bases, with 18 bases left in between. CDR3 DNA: TGTGCCAGCAGGACCCTTAGCGGATCGGTAGAGACCCAGTACTTC. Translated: CASRTLSGSVETQYF.

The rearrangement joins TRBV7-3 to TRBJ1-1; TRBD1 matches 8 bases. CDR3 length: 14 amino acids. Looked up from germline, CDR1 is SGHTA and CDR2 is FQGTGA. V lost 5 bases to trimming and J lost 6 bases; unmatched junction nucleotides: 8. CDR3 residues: CASSRQGNDAEAFF. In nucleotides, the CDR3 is TGTGCCAGCAGCAGACAGGGGAACGATGCTGAAGCTTTCTTT. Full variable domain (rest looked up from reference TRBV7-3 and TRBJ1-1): GAGVSQTPSNKVTEKGKYVELRCDPISGHTALYWYRQSLGQGPEFLIYFQGTGAADDSGLPNDRFFAVRPEGSVSTLKIQRTERGDSAVYLCASSRQGNDAEAFFGQGTRLTVV.

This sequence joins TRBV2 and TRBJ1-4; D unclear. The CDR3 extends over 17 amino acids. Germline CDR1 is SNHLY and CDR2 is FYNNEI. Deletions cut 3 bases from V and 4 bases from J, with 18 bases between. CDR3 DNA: TGTGCCAGCAGTGATGACGGCCTAGCAAGCGGTAATGAAAAACTGTTTTTT. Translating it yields CASSDDGLASGNEKLFF.

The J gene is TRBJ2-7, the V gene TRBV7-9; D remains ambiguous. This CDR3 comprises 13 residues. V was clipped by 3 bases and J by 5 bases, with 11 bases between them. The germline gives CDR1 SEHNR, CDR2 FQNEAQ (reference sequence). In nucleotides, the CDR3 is TGTGCCAGCAGCTTGAGGCCAAGAGACGAGCAGTACTTC. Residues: CASSLRPRDEQYF.

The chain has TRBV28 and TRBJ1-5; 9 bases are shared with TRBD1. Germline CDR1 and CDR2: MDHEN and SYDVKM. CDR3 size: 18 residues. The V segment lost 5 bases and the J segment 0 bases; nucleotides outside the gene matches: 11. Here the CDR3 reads CASSTNRDRVYSNQPQHF. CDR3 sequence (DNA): TGTGCCAGCAGTACAAACCGGGACAGGGTTTATAGCAATCAGCCCCAGCATTTT.

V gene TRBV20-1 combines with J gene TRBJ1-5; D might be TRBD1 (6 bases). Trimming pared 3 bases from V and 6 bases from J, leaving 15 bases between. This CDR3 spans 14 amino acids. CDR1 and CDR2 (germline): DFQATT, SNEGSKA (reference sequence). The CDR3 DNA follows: TGCAGTGCTAGTCCAGGGGACGTCGCTCAGCCCCAGCATTTT. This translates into CSASPGDVAQPQHF.

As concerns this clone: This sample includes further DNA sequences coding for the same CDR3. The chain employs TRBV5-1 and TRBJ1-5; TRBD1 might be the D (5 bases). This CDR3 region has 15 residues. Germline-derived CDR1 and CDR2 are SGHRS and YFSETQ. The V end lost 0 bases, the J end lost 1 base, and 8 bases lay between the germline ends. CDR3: CASSLGDSSNQPQHF. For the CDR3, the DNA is TGCGCCAGCAGCTTGGGTGACAGCAGCAATCAGCCCCAGCATTTT.